What follows are 30 T cell receptor beta chains derived from one specimen sequenced in a study of T cells of healthy individuals. MiXCR, applied by TCRdb to the 5' RACE reads, yields one record per CDR3 protein. The table shows 41,000 or so distinct CDR3 sequences, with approximately 5% occurring only once. These receptors were taken from a human donor in good health.

The V call is TRBV12-3 or TRBV12-4, the J call TRBJ2-7, with 7 bases that match TRBD1. The CDR3 covers 13 residues. V dropped 1 base and J dropped 6; count of bases not matched to a gene: 3. DNA of the CDR3: TGTGCCAGCAGTTTAGGCCCAGGGGGCGAGCAGTACTTC. Protein sequence: CASSLGPGGEQYF.

This clonotype was counted at least ten times. The genes are TRBV20-1 and TRBJ1-1, with D uncertain. Trimming removed 3 bases from V and 1 base from J, with 6 bases in between. The CDR3 runs to 12 residues. Germline V lookup: CDR1 DFQATT, CDR2 SNEGSKA (reference sequence). In DNA, the CDR3 is TGCAGTGCTAGTTTCACGAACACTGAAGCTTTCTTT. It codes for CSASFTNTEAFF.

This clonotype was found a few times. This chain joins TRBV9 and TRBJ1-5; TRBD1 matches 7 bases. J lost 1 base, V lost 5 bases, and 6 bases had no gene match. The CDR3 has 15 amino acids. Germline CDR1 is SGDLS and CDR2 is YYNGEE. CDR3: CASSDREGSNQPQHF. CDR3 nucleotide sequence: TGTGCCAGCAGTGACAGGGAAGGCAGCAATCAGCCCCAGCATTTT. The full variable domain, completed using reference TRBV9 and TRBJ1-5, is DSGVTQTPKHLITATGQRVTLRCSPRSGDLSVYWYQQSLDQGLQFLIQYYNGEERAKGNILERFSAQQFPDLHSELNLSSLELGDSALYFCASSDREGSNQPQHFGDGTRLSIL.

This clonotype was seen at least ten times. The chain uses TRBV7-6 and TRBJ2-5, with D tentatively TRBD2 (6 bases). The CDR3 length is 13 residues. Germline loops: CDR1 SGHVS, CDR2 FNYEAQ. Trimming stripped 3 bases from V and 3 bases from J, with 8 bases between. CDR3: CASSFGGEETQYF. DNA of the CDR3: TGTGCCAGCAGCTTTGGAGGGGAAGAGACCCAGTACTTC. Together with reference TRBV7-6 and TRBJ2-5, the CDR3 gives the full variable domain: GAGVSQSPRYKVTKRGQDVALRCDPISGHVSLYWYRQALGQGPEFLTYFNYEAQQDKSGLPNDRFSAERPEGSISTLTIQRTEQRDSAMYRCASSFGGEETQYFGPGTRLLVL.

This clonotype was counted between two and nine times. This CDR3 reads CAWSKGGRNEKLFF. In DNA, the CDR3 is TGTGCCTGGTCTAAAGGGGGACGAAATGAAAAACTGTTTTTT. This chain joins TRBV30 and TRBJ1-4; TRBD1 might be the D (6 bases). CDR3 length equals 14 residues. V lost 5 bases to trimming and J lost 5 bases, with 15 bases between them. Germline CDR1 is GTSNPN and CDR2 is SVGIG (reference sequence).

With respect to this clonotype: A read error may produce the germline difference seen at one junction end. The chain combines TRBV7-9 with TRBJ2-3, with D maybe TRBD1 (6 bases). The length of the CDR3 is 17 residues. The germline V gene has CDR1 SEHNR and CDR2 FQNEAQ (reference sequence). CDR3 protein: CASGLGYGQGPRDTQYF. The CDR3 bases are TGTGCCAGCGGCTTAGGATACGGGCAGGGGCCTAGAGATACGCAGTATTTT.

This clonotype came up many times. The gene calls are TRBV20-1 and TRBJ2-3; 14 bases are shared with TRBD2. Germline V gene lookup returns CDR1 DFQATT and CDR2 SNEGSKA (reference sequence). V was pared by 5 bases and J by 5 bases, with 6 bases of the junction left unmatched. CDR3 length equals 15 residues. The CDR3 region has the DNA TGCAGTGCTGGGACTAGCGGGGGCCCCAAAGATACGCAGTATTTT. This translates into CSAGTSGGPKDTQYF.

The gene calls are TRBV12-5 and TRBJ1-6, with no clear D. Germline V gene lookup returns CDR1 LGHNT and CDR2 FRNRAP. The CDR3 is 17 residues long. V lost 3 bases to trimming and J lost 2 bases, with 14 bases between them. The CDR3 loop is CASGLHSSKTYNSPLHF. CDR3 DNA sequence: TGTGCTAGTGGTTTACATAGTTCGAAGACCTATAATTCACCCCTCCACTTT. Filled out from reference TRBV12-5 and TRBJ1-6, the complete variable domain reads DARVTQTPRHKVTEMGQEVTMRCQPILGHNTVFWYRQTMMQGLELLAYFRNRAPLDDSGMPKDRFSAEMPDATLATLKIQPSEPRDSAVYFCASGLHSSKTYNSPLHFGNGTRLTVT.

This clonotype came up many times. The V call is TRBV15, the J call TRBJ2-7; 11 bases match TRBD2. Per the germline V gene, CDR1 is LNHNV and CDR2 is YYDKDF (reference sequence). V lost 1 base and J lost 5; bases outside the gene matches: 4. This CDR3 is built from 15 residues. CDR3 sequence: CATSRGVAGGDEQYF. CDR3 DNA sequence: TGTGCCACCAGCAGAGGTGTAGCGGGGGGGGACGAGCAGTACTTC.

Of note for this clonotype: This clone may be a read error of a much larger clone one base away. This is likely a read error, given that the CDR3 carries no conserved phenylalanine or tryptophan at its end. This chain links TRBV2 with TRBJ2-7, with unresolved D. Germline V lookup: CDR1 SNHLY, CDR2 FYNNEI. The CDR3 runs to 12 residues. Trimming took off 4 bases at V and 6 bases at J, with 10 bases between the two ends. This chain's CDR3 is CASSVEALEQYL. Written as DNA, the CDR3 is TGTGCCAGCAGTGTCGAGGCCCTCGAGCAGTACCTC.

This clonotype was seen repeatedly, ten times or more. The rearrangement joins TRBV2 to TRBJ2-7, with 7 positions matching TRBD1. Losses at the gene ends were 5 bases for V and 0 bases for J; bases not matched to a gene: 7. Germline lookup yields CDR1 SNHLY and CDR2 FYNNEI. The CDR3 is 15 residues long. CDR3 sequence: CASSLGQASSYEQYF. CDR3 nucleotides: TGTGCCAGCAGTTTAGGACAGGCGAGCTCCTACGAGCAGTACTTC.

Only a few counts were recorded for this clonotype. This rearrangement joins TRBV12-3 or TRBV12-4 to TRBJ2-2, with TRBD2 matching over 10 bases. The CDR3 loop spans 17 amino acids. J lost 4 bases, V lost 7 bases, and 12 bases had no gene match. CDR3 DNA: TGTGCCAGCAACCAACCGGGACTAGCGAGATCCACCGGGGAGCTGTTTTTT. Its protein product is CASNQPGLARSTGELFF.

Only a few counts were recorded for this clonotype. The chain carries TRBV6-5 and TRBJ2-3, with 12 nucleotides matching TRBD2. The CDR3 totals 17 residues. Germline-derived CDR1 and CDR2 are MNHEY and SVGAGI. V lost 0 bases to trimming and J lost 9 bases; unmatched junction nucleotides: 10. The CDR3 sequence is CASSYSSLAGGKRTQYF. The CDR3 DNA is TGTGCCAGCAGTTACTCGTCGCTAGCGGGGGGGAAGAGGACGCAGTATTTT.

In its sample, this clonotype was seen a few times. The J gene is TRBJ1-1, the V gene TRBV18; a weak D match, TRBD1 (6 bases). The ends were cut back, 4 bases at V and 4 bases at J, with 22 bases in the middle. Looked up from germline, CDR1 is KGHSH and CDR2 is LQKENI. CDR3 length equals 17 residues. Written as DNA, the CDR3 is TGTGCCAGCTCACGAACAGGGACTATAACCGAGGGCACTGAAGCTTTCTTT. Translating gives CASSRTGTITEGTEAFF.

This clonotype was recorded many times. The chain couples TRBV29-1 to TRBJ1-1; unclear D gene. V was trimmed by 7 bases and J by 3 bases, leaving 15 bases between them. The CDR3 is 13 residues long. The V gene's germline CDR1 is SQVTM and CDR2 ANQGSEA. The DNA for the CDR3 is TGCAGCGCCCCCTTCGGGGTTGACACTGAAGCTTTCTTT. Translating gives CSAPFGVDTEAFF.

This clonotype was counted many times. This sequence joins TRBV10-1 and TRBJ2-7; no firm D call. Germline CDR1 is WNHNN and CDR2 is SYGVQD (reference sequence). Trimming removed 2 bases at V and 3 bases at J, with 11 bases between. This CDR3 is built from 14 residues. CDR3 sequence: CASSETGTNYEQYF. The CDR3 DNA reads TGCGCCAGCAGTGAGACTGGTACGAACTACGAGCAGTACTTC.

In this sample, this clonotype turned up many times. The V call is TRBV5-1, the J call TRBJ2-1, with D possibly matching TRBD1 (6 bases). Trimming took 0 bases from V and 8 from J, leaving 12 bases between them. In germline, CDR1 is SGHRS, CDR2 YFSETQ. The CDR3 contains 14 residues. Here the CDR3 reads CASSLGSAGDEQFF. CDR3 coding DNA: TGCGCCAGCAGCTTGGGTAGTGCAGGGGATGAGCAGTTCTTC. Together with reference TRBV5-1 and TRBJ2-1, the CDR3 gives the full variable domain: KAGVTQTPRYLIKTRGQQVTLSCSPISGHRSVSWYQQTPGQGLQFLFEYFSETQRNKGNFPGRFSGRQFSNSRSEMNVSTLELGDSALYLCASSLGSAGDEQFFGPGTRLTVL.

Only a few counts were recorded for this clonotype. The J gene is TRBJ2-3, the V gene TRBV4-1, with 12 bases fitting TRBD2. CDR3 size: 16 residues. V shed 4 bases, J shed 3 bases, and the junction held 5 bases outside the gene matches. Per the germline V gene, CDR1 is MGHRA and CDR2 is YSYEKL. The CDR3 is CASSLRTSGVTDTQYF. As DNA, the CDR3 is TGCGCCAGCAGCCTCCGGACTAGCGGGGTTACAGATACGCAGTATTTT.

In its sample, this clonotype was seen a few times. The chain carries TRBV9 and TRBJ2-7, with TRBD1 identical over 9 bases. The junction had 3 bases not matched to a gene; V was cut back by 0 bases and J by 2 bases. This CDR3 has 15 residues. CDR1 is SGDLS and CDR2 is YYNGEE in the germline V gene. The CDR3 spells CASSVVGTGTYEQYF. The CDR3 DNA reads TGTGCCAGCAGCGTAGTCGGGACAGGGACCTACGAGCAGTACTTC.

This clonotype was seen a handful of times. This sequence joins TRBV3-1 and TRBJ2-5, with TRBD2 identical over 9 bases. V shed 4 bases and J 2 bases; nucleotides not matched to a gene: 20. This CDR3 is built from 20 residues. Germline loops: CDR1 LGHDT, CDR2 YNNKEL (reference sequence). The CDR3 sequence is CASSPQRPRLADLRQETQYF. CDR3 nucleotides: TGTGCCAGCAGCCCCCAACGCCCCAGACTAGCGGACCTTCGTCAAGAGACCCAGTACTTC.

This clonotype has ten or more counts. The genes are TRBV5-1 and TRBJ2-3; TRBD1 is a possible D gene (5 bases). Trimming removed 0 bases from V and 1 base from J, with 12 bases in between. Germline V gives CDR1 SGHRS, CDR2 YFSETQ. This CDR3 has 16 amino acids. The CDR3 loop reads CASSLGGDHGTDTQYF. CDR3 sequence (DNA): TGCGCCAGCAGCTTGGGGGGCGACCATGGCACAGATACGCAGTATTTT.

In this sample, this clonotype turned up many times. This rearrangement joins TRBV29-1 to TRBJ2-5; D is possibly TRBD2 (5 bases). Germline lookup yields CDR1 SQVTM and CDR2 ANQGSEA. V was cut by 3 bases and J by 3 bases, with 14 bases left in between. This CDR3 region has 14 residues. The CDR3 spells CSVDLGISKETQYF. The DNA of the CDR3 is TGCAGCGTTGACCTCGGGATTTCGAAAGAGACCCAGTACTTC.

This clonotype was found many times. This sequence joins TRBV27 and TRBJ1-1; D unclear. Between the trimmed V and J ends, which lost 4 bases and 1 base, there was a span of 13 bases. CDR3 size: 15 residues. CDR1 and CDR2 from the germline V gene are MNHEY and SMNVEV (reference sequence). The chain's CDR3 is CASSSQAGSNTEAFF. The CDR3 DNA reads as TGTGCCAGCAGTTCTCAGGCGGGTTCGAACACTGAAGCTTTCTTT.

The table lists this clonotype with many counts. J is TRBJ2-1 and V is TRBV4-2; 8 nucleotides match TRBD2. Germline CDR1 is LGHNA and CDR2 is YNFKEQ. Losses at the gene ends were 0 bases for V and 4 bases for J; bases not matched to a gene: 5. This CDR3 is built from 16 residues. The chain's CDR3 is CASSQDGGGPYNEQFF. CDR3 in DNA: TGTGCCAGCAGCCAAGATGGCGGGGGGCCATACAATGAGCAGTTCTTC.

This clonotype was recorded many times. The genes are TRBV20-1 and TRBJ2-1; 14 bases fit TRBD2. V lost 1 base to trimming and J lost 10 bases; unmatched junction nucleotides: 15. Germline CDR1 DFQATT, CDR2 SNEGSKA (reference sequence). This CDR3 has 18 amino acids. DNA for the CDR3: TGCAGTGCTAGAGGTGCCGCCCGCGGACTAGCGGGAGGAGGGGAGCAGTTCTTC. This gives the protein CSARGAARGLAGGGEQFF.

The sample holds a few counts of this clonotype. The gene calls are TRBV13 and TRBJ2-7; a possible D gene is TRBD1 (6 bases). The CDR3 is made up of 14 amino acids. CDR1 PRHDT and CDR2 FYEKMQ come from the germline V gene (reference sequence). V lost 0 bases to trimming and J lost 7 bases, with 13 bases between them. CDR3 bases: TGTGCCAGCAGCTTAGGGACAGGAGCTTCTGAGCAGTACTTC. It is translated as CASSLGTGASEQYF.

This clonotype came up a few times. The CDR3: CASSRQGSDQPQHF. The CDR3 nucleotides read TGTGCCAGCAGTCGACAGGGAAGTGATCAGCCCCAGCATTTT. The J gene is TRBJ1-5, the V gene TRBV3-1; TRBD1 matches at 7 bases. Germline V lookup: CDR1 LGHDT, CDR2 YNNKEL (reference sequence). The J segment lost 5 bases and the V segment lost 6 bases, leaving 7 bases of the junction unmatched. The length of the CDR3 is 14 residues.

This clonotype has at least ten counts. The V gene is TRBV12-3 or TRBV12-4, the J gene TRBJ2-7; 9 bases are shared with TRBD1. The V gene end was trimmed by 2 bases and the J gene end by 7 bases; junction bases not matched to a gene: 6. The CDR3 contains 14 residues. CDR3 nucleotide sequence: TGTGCCAGCAGTTTACGGACAGGGGTGGGGGAGCAGTACTTC. Translating gives CASSLRTGVGEQYF.

This clonotype was observed many times. This sequence joins TRBV5-1 and TRBJ2-1, with TRBD2 matching 12 bases. CDR1 is SGHRS and CDR2 is YFSETQ in the germline V gene. This CDR3 region has 15 residues. V trimming: 9 bases; J trimming: 0 bases; junction bases outside the gene matches: 4. CDR3 residues: CATTLAGGSYNEQFF. In DNA, the CDR3 is TGCGCCACCACACTAGCGGGGGGCTCCTACAATGAGCAGTTCTTC.

This clonotype was seen many times. The CDR3 sequence is CASSQTAMNTEAFF. As DNA, the CDR3 is TGTGCCAGCAGCCAGACAGCGATGAACACTGAAGCTTTCTTT. This sequence joins TRBV11-2 and TRBJ1-1; TRBD1 is a possible D gene (5 bases). Germline lookup yields CDR1 SGHAT and CDR2 FQNNGV. The V end lost 5 bases, the J end lost 0 bases, and 10 bases lay between the germline ends. The CDR3 length is 14 residues.